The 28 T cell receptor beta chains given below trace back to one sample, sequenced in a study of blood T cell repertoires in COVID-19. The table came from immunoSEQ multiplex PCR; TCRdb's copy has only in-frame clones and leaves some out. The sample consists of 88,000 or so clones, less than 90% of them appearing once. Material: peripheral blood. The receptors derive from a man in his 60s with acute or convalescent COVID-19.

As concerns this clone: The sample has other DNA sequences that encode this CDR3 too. The CDR3 bases are TGTGCCAGCAGTTACAGGGGGGGGACTGAAGCTTTCTTT. This translates into CASSYRGGTEAFF. J is TRBJ1-1 and V is TRBV2; 8 positions agree with TRBD1. The CDR3 is 13 amino acids. V shed 5 bases and J 5 bases; nucleotides not matched to a gene: 4. Looked up from germline, CDR1 is SNHLY and CDR2 is FYNNEI.

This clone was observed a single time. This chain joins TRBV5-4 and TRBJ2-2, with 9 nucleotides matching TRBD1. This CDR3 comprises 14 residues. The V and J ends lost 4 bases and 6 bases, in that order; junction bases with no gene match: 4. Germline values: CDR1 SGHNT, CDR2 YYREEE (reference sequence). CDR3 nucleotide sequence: TGTGCCAGCAGCATGACAGGGGGAGCCGGGGAGCTGTTTTTT. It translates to CASSMTGGAGELFF.

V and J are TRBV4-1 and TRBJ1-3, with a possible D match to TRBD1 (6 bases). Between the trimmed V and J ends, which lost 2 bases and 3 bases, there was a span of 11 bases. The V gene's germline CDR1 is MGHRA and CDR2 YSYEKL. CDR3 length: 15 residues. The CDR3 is CASSQQGSFGNTIYF. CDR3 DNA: TGCGCCAGCAGCCAACAGGGGAGCTTTGGAAACACCATATATTTT.

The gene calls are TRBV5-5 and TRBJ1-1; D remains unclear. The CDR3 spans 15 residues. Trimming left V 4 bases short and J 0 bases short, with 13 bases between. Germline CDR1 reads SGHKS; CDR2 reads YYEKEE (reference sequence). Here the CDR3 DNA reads TGTGCCAGCAGCCCCCGTATACTAATGAACACTGAAGCTTTCTTT. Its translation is CASSPRILMNTEAFF.

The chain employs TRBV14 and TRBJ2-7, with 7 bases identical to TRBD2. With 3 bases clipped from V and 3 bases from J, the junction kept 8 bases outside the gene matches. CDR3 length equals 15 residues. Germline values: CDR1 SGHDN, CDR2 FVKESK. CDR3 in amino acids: CASSQGGRGSYEQYF. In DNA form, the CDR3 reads TGTGCCAGCAGCCAGGGCGGGAGAGGGAGCTACGAGCAGTACTTC.

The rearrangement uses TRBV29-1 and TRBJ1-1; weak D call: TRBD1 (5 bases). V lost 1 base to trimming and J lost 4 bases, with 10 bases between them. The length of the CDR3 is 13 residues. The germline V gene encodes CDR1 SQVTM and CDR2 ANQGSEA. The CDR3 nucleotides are TGCAGCGTTGAAGGGACCGGGGGCACTGAAGCTTTCTTT. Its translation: CSVEGTGGTEAFF.

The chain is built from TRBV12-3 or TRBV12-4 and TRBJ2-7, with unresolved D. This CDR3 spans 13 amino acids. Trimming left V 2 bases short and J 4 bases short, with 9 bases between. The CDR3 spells CASSLRAPYEQYF. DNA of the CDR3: TGTGCCAGCAGTTTAAGAGCACCATACGAGCAGTACTTC.

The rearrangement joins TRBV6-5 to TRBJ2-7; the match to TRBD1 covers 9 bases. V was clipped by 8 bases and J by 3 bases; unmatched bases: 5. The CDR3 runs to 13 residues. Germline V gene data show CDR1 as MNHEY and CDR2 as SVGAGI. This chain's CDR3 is CASPGTGFYEQYF. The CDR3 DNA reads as TGTGCCAGCCCCGGGACAGGGTTCTACGAGCAGTACTTC.

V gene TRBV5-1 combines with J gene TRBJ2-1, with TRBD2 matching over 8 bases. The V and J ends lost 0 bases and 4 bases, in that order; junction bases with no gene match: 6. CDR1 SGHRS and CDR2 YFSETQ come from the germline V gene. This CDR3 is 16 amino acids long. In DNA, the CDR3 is TGCGCCAGCAGCTTGGGGGCGGGAGGAAGGTACAATGAGCAGTTCTTC. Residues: CASSLGAGGRYNEQFF.

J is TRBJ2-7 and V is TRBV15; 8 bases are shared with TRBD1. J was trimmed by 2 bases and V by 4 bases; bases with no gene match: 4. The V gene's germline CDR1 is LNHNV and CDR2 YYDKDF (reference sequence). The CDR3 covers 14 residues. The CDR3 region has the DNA TGTGCCACCAGCACCCGGACAGGGCCCTACGAGCAGTACTTC. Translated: CATSTRTGPYEQYF.

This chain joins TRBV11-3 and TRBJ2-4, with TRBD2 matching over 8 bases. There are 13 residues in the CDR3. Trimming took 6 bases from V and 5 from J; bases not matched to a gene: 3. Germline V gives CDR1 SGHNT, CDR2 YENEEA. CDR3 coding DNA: TGTGCCAGCAGGGCCGGGGGGGAAAACATTCAGTACTTC. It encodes CASRAGGENIQYF.

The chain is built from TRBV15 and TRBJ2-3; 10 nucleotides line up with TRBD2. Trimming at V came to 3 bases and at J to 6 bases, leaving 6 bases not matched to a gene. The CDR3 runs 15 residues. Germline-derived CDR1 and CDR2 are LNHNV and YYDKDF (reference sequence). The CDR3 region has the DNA TGTGCCACCAGCAGGGAGCGGGGGGGTTGGGATACGCAGTATTTT. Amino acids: CATSRERGGWDTQYF.

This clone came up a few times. CDR3 sequence: CASSLGGRDYEQYF. The CDR3 DNA follows: TGTGCCAGCAGCTTAGGGGGCAGGGACTACGAGCAGTACTTC. V gene TRBV7-9 combines with J gene TRBJ2-7, with D possibly TRBD1 on 5 matching bases. The V gene's germline CDR1 is SEHNR and CDR2 FQNEAQ (reference sequence). CDR3 length: 14 residues. Deletions cut 1 base from V and 3 bases from J, with 10 bases between.

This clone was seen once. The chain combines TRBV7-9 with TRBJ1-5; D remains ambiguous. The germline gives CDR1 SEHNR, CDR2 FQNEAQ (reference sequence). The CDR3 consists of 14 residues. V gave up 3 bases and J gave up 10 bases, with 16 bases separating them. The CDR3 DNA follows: TGTGCCAGCAGCTTCTCCTCCGAGGTTGAACCCCAGCATTTT. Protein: CASSFSSEVEPQHF.

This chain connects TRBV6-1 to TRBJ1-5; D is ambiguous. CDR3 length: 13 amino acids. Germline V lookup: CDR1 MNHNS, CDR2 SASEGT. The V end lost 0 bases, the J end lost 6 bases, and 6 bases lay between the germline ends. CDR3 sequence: CASSEARGQPQHF. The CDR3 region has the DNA TGTGCCAGCAGTGAAGCGCGGGGTCAGCCCCAGCATTTT.

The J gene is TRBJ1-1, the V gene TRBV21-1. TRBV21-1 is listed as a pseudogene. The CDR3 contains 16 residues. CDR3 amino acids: CASSNNYGGMNTEAFF. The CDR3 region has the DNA TGTGCCAGCAGCAACAATTACGGCGGCATGAACACTGAAGCTTTCTTT.

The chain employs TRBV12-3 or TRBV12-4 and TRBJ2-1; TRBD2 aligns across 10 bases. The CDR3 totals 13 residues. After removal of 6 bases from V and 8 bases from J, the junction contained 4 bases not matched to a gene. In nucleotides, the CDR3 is TGTGCCAGCAGGACTAGCGGGCTCTATGAGCAGTTCTTC. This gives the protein CASRTSGLYEQFF.

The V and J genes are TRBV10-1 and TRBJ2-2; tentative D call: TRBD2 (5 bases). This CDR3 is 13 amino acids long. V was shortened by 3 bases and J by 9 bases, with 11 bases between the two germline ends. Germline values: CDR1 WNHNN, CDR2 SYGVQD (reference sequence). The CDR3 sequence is CASSELVRRELFF. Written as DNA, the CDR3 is TGCGCCAGCAGTGAACTAGTTAGGCGGGAGCTGTTTTTT.

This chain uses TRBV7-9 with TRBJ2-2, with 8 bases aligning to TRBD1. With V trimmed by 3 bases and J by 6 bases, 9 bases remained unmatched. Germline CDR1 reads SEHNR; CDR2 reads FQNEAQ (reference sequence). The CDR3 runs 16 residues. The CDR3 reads CASSFSGGLGSGELFF. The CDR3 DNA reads TGTGCCAGCAGCTTCTCAGGGGGCCTAGGATCCGGGGAGCTGTTTTTT.

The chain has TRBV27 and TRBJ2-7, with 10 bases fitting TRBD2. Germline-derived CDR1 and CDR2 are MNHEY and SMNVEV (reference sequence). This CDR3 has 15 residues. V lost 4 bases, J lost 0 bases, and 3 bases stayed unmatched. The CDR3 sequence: CASSWTSGNSYEQYF. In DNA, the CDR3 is TGTGCCAGCAGTTGGACTAGCGGTAACTCCTACGAGCAGTACTTC.

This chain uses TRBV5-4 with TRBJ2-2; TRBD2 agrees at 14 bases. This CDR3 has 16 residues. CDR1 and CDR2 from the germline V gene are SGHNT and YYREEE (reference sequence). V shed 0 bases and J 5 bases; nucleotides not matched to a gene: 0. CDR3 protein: CASSLGLAGGTGELFF. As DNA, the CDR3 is TGTGCCAGCAGCTTGGGACTAGCGGGGGGGACCGGGGAGCTGTTTTTT.

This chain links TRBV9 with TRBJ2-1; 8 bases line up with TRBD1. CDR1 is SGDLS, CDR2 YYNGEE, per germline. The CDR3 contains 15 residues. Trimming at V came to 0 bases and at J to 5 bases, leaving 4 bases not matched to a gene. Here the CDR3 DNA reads TGTGCCAGCAGCGTAGCAGGGACAGGAAACAATGAGCAGTTCTTC. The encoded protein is CASSVAGTGNNEQFF.

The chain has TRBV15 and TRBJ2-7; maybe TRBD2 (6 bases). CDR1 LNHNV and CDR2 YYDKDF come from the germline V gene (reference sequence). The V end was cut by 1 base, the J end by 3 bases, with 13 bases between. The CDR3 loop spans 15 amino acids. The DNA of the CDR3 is TGTGCCACCAGCAGAGGGGGGGAACTTGGCTACGAGCAGTACTTC. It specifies CATSRGGELGYEQYF.

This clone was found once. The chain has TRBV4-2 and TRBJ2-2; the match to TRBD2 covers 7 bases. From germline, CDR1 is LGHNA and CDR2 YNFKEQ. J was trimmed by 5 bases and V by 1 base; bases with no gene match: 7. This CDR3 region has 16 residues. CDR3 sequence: CASSQVGLVGTGELFF. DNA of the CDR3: TGTGCCAGCAGCCAAGTCGGACTAGTAGGGACCGGGGAGCTGTTTTTT.

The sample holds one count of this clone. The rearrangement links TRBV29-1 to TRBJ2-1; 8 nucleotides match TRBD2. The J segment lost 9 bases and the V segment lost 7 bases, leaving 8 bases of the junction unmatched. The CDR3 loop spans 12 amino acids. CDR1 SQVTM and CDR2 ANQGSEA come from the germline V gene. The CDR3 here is CSGIRGGGEQFF. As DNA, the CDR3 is TGCAGCGGTATACGGGGGGGTGGTGAGCAGTTCTTC.

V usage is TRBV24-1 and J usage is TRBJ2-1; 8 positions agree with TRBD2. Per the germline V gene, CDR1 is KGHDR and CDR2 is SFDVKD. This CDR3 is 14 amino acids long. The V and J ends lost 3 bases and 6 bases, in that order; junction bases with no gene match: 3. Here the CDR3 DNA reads TGTGCCACCAGTGATGGGACTAGAGGCAATGAGCAGTTCTTC. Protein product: CATSDGTRGNEQFF.

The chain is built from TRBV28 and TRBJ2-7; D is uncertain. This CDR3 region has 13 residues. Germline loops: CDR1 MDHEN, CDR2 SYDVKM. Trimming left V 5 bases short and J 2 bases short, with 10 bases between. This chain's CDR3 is CASSPYEAYEQYF. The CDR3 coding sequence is TGTGCCAGCAGTCCCTATGAAGCCTACGAGCAGTACTTC.

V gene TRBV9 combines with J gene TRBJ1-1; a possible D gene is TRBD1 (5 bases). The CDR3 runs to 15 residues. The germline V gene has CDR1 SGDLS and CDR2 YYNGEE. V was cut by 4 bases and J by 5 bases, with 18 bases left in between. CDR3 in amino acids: CASSNLQGLGTEAFF. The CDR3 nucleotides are TGTGCCAGCAGCAATCTCCAGGGCCTTGGGACTGAAGCTTTCTTT.